Shown below are 15 T cell receptor beta chains from a single sample sequenced in a study of shared clonotypes between healthy human individuals. Repertoires were generated with immunoSEQ multiplex PCR, while TCRdb's copy carries only in-frame clones and drops some. This table has some 2 million clones, 85% to 95% appearing once. Sequenced material: naive CD4+ T cells sorted from blood. The subset here: CD45RA+ positively selected. Receptors were obtained from a young man in good health.

This chain uses TRBV6-6 with TRBJ1-2; 10 bases match TRBD1. Germline trimming cut 7 bases from V and 2 bases from J; bases unmatched to any gene: 4. The germline gives CDR1 MNHNY, CDR2 SVGAGI (reference sequence). This CDR3 has 14 amino acids. Here the CDR3 reads CASNEGQGNYGYTF. CDR3 DNA sequence: TGTGCCAGCAACGAGGGACAGGGGAACTATGGCTACACCTTC.

The chain employs TRBV6-1 and TRBJ2-3; D perhaps matches TRBD1 (6 bases). CDR1 and CDR2 from the germline V gene are MNHNS and SASEGT. V lost 4 bases to trimming and J lost 3 bases, with 14 bases between them. The CDR3 length is 15 residues. The DNA of the CDR3 is TGTGCCAGCAGTGCAACAGGGTTTGGTACAGATACGCAGTATTTT. Translation gives CASSATGFGTDTQYF.

This chain links TRBV7-6 with TRBJ2-5; D may be TRBD1 (5 bases). The V end was cut by 4 bases, the J end by 1 base, with 7 bases between. CDR1 is SGHVS and CDR2 is FNYEAQ in the germline V gene. This CDR3 region has 13 residues. As DNA, the CDR3 is TGTGCCAGCAGCTGGACACCCCAAGAGACCCAGTACTTC. It translates to CASSWTPQETQYF.

The V call is TRBV19, the J call TRBJ2-5; 8 nucleotides align to TRBD1. V was clipped by 4 bases and J by 2 bases; unmatched bases: 3. CDR1 is LNHDA and CDR2 is SQIVND in the germline V gene (reference sequence). The CDR3 length is 14 residues. The CDR3 region is CASSRQGRQETQYF. The CDR3 DNA is TGTGCCAGTAGTAGACAGGGGAGACAAGAGACCCAGTACTTC.

CDR3 DNA: TGTGCCAGCAGCGCCCCTTACGAGCAGTACTTC. This codes for CASSAPYEQYF. The chain links TRBV11-2 to TRBJ2-7; D remains ambiguous. CDR1 and CDR2 from the germline V gene are SGHAT and FQNNGV. The CDR3 runs to 11 residues. The V gene lost 5 bases and the J gene lost 4 bases, with 6 bases spanning the gap.

This chain uses TRBV5-8 with TRBJ1-3; D gene uncertain. The CDR3 sequence is 14 residues long. Germline lookup yields CDR1 SGHTS and CDR2 YDEGEE. V was shortened by 8 bases and J by 3 bases, with 15 bases between the two germline ends. CDR3 sequence reads: CASSTSTVGNTIYF. The CDR3 DNA follows: TGTGCCAGTTCAACCTCCACGGTTGGAAACACCATATATTTT.

The J gene is TRBJ1-6, the V gene TRBV6-5; D remains ambiguous. Trimming stripped 2 bases from V and 5 bases from J, with 10 bases between. The CDR3 spans 15 residues. CDR1 is MNHEY and CDR2 is SVGAGI in the germline V gene. The CDR3 nucleotides read TGTGCCAGCAGTTACCGGGAGGGTCATAATTCACCCCTCCACTTT. Protein: CASSYREGHNSPLHF.

Regarding this clone: Other DNA sequences in the same sample also yield this CDR3. This sequence joins TRBV30 and TRBJ1-4, with TRBD1 as a possible D gene (6 bases). This CDR3 has 11 amino acids. V was trimmed by 3 bases and J by 8 bases, leaving 7 bases between them. Per germline, CDR1 GTSNPN and CDR2 SVGIG (reference sequence). CDR3 sequence: CAWSRGEKLFF. The CDR3 nucleotides read TGTGCCTGGAGCAGGGGCGAAAAACTGTTTTTT.

The chain recombines TRBV7-8 with TRBJ2-1, with TRBD2 identical over 8 bases. The germline V gene encodes CDR1 SGHVS and CDR2 FQNEAQ. Trimming at V came to 5 bases and at J to 0 bases, leaving 3 bases not matched to a gene. The CDR3 length is 15 residues. CDR3 in DNA: TGTGCCAGCAGCCCAAGCGGGAGCTCCTACAATGAGCAGTTCTTC. It encodes CASSPSGSSYNEQFF.

This sequence joins TRBV19 and TRBJ1-2, with unresolved D. CDR1 and CDR2 from the germline V gene are LNHDA and SQIVND (reference sequence). The CDR3 is 14 residues long. Trimming shortened V by 3 bases and J by 4 bases, and 12 bases separated the two germline ends. For the CDR3, the DNA is TGTGCCAGTAGTATCCCCACGGGAGCCTATGGCTACACCTTC. It yields the protein CASSIPTGAYGYTF.

The chain links TRBV5-1 to TRBJ1-1; possibly TRBD1 for D (5 bases). The V gene lost 5 bases and the J gene lost 5 bases, with 16 bases spanning the gap. This CDR3 contains 14 residues. Germline CDR1 and CDR2: SGHRS and YFSETQ. The CDR3 region is CASSFRDPGTEAFF. The CDR3 DNA reads as TGCGCCAGCAGTTTCCGGGACCCTGGAACTGAAGCTTTCTTT.

The CDR3 region is CASSLGTRETTGELFF. The CDR3 DNA reads as TGTGCCAGCAGCTTAGGCACCCGGGAAACCACCGGGGAGCTGTTTTTT. The chain couples TRBV7-8 to TRBJ2-2, with a tentative D call TRBD2 (5 bases). The germline CDR1 and CDR2 sequences are SGHVS and FQNEAQ. V was cut by 1 base and J by 4 bases, with 13 bases left in between. The length of the CDR3 is 16 residues.

This clone appeared a single time. J is TRBJ1-3 and V is TRBV30; possible D gene TRBD1, 5 bases. The germline CDR1 and CDR2 sequences are GTSNPN and SVGIG (reference sequence). Trimming stripped 2 bases from V and 0 bases from J, with 11 bases between. The CDR3 runs 15 residues. The CDR3 DNA reads TGTGCCTGGAGTCCGGGACTGTTCTCTGGAAACACCATATATTTT. Translating gives CAWSPGLFSGNTIYF.

The rearrangement links TRBV5-1 to TRBJ2-7, with 7 bases matching TRBD2. This CDR3 contains 16 residues. V trimming: 0 bases; J trimming: 4 bases; junction bases outside the gene matches: 10. Per the germline V gene, CDR1 is SGHRS and CDR2 is YFSETQ. CDR3 sequence: CASSLVHGGTGYEQYF. CDR3 in DNA: TGCGCCAGCAGCTTGGTACACGGGGGGACGGGATACGAGCAGTACTTC.

This chain's CDR3 is CAWSRLAGPNNEQFF. CDR3 bases: TGTGCCTGGAGCAGATTAGCGGGACCAAACAATGAGCAGTTCTTC. The chain has TRBV30 and TRBJ2-1; TRBD2 matches at 8 bases. Germline CDR1 reads GTSNPN; CDR2 reads SVGIG (reference sequence). Trimming at V came to 3 bases and at J to 5 bases, leaving 9 bases not matched to a gene. CDR3 length equals 15 residues. Using reference TRBV30 and TRBJ2-1 for the parts outside the CDR3, the full variable domain is SQTIHQWPATLVQPVGSPLSLECTVEGTSNPNLYWYRQAAGRGLQLLFYSVGIGQISSEVPQNLSASRPQDRQFILSSKKLLLSDSGFYLCAWSRLAGPNNEQFFGPGTRLTVL.